This T cell receptor (beta chain) was captured in a study of T cell responses to AZD1222 COVID-19 vaccine. Broader study findings: Seropositive status at baseline applied to only a handful of AZD1222 recipients. Clonal diversity was possibly underestimated, and the donors were mostly white British, with more females. CD4 TCRs linked to vaccination spanned spike, dominating at 160-218 and 743-854.

Germline CDR1 KGHSH, CDR2 LQKENI. V lost 3 bases, J lost 0 bases, and 7 bases stayed unmatched. The CDR3 runs 16 residues. Generated by immunoSEQ multiplex PCR, the TCRdb table keeps only in-frame clones and is missing some. Seen here are 100,000 to 150,000 clones, 87% observed once, and the top ten hold about 9.4%. About this clone: Its antigen is currently unknown.

The receptor was derived from an adult in good health. Sample: peripheral blood, taken on day 0 of AZD1222 vaccination. This chain joins TRBV18 and TRBJ2-7; 8 nucleotides align to TRBD1. The CDR3 region is CASSPNRGDPSYEQYF. The CDR3 region has the DNA TGTGCCAGCTCACCGAACAGGGGGGATCCCTCCTACGAGCAGTACTTC. Together with reference TRBV18 and TRBJ2-7, the CDR3 gives the full variable domain: NAGVMQNPRHLVRRRGQEARLRCSPMKGHSHVYWYRQLPEEGLKFMVYLQKENIIDESGMPKERFSAEFPKEGPSILRIQQVVRGDSAAYFCASSPNRGDPSYEQYFGPGTRLTVT.